This T cell receptor (beta chain) was observed in a study of blood T cell repertoires in COVID-19. In the study overall: COVID-19 samples collected from the United States, Italy and Spain covered acute and convalescent phases. T cells, B-cell-depleted T cells, or PBMCs provided the cDNA or gDNA that served as material.

Original analysis: The authors estimated nucleated cell counts from reference gene primer amplification. TCRdb's table, derived via immunoSEQ multiplex PCR, lists solely in-frame clones and lacks some. The DNA gave D and trimming, while V, J and clone size come from that table. The sample holds more than 50,000 clones; approximately 85% are singletons and the top ten take around 18%. The sequencing sample was made of peripheral blood. This TCR was sampled from a human donor in a cohort sampled during active COVID-19.

The CDR3 here is CASRGTERSYEQYF. In DNA form, the CDR3 reads TGTGCCAGCAGGGGGACAGAGAGATCCTACGAGCAGTACTTC. The chain carries TRBV3-1 (or the pseudogene TRBV3-2) and TRBJ2-7, with TRBD1 matching over 7 bases. Looked up from germline, CDR1 is LGHDT and CDR2 is YNNKEL (reference sequence). V lost 6 bases and J lost 1; bases outside the gene matches: 6. The CDR3 consists of 14 residues.